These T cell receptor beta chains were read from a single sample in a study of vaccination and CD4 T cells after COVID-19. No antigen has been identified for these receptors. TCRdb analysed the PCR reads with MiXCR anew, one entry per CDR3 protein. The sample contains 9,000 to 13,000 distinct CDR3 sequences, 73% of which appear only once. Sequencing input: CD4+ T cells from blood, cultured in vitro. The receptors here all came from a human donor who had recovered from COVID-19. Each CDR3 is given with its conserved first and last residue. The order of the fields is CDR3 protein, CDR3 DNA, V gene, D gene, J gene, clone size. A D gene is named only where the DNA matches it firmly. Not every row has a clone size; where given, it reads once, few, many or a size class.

CDR3 protein: CASSFLGGYEQYF; CDR3 DNA: TGTGCCAGCAGCTTTTTGGGGGGCTACGAGCAGTACTTC; V gene: TRBV7-2; D gene: NA; J gene: TRBJ2-7; clone size: NA
CDR3 protein: CASSLLGGPSNQPQHF; CDR3 DNA: TGTGCCAGTAGTCTACTCGGGGGTCCTAGCAATCAGCCCCAGCATTTT; V gene: TRBV19; D gene: NA; J gene: TRBJ1-5; clone size: NA
CDR3 protein: CASSLVGYTEAFF; CDR3 DNA: TGTGCCAGCAGCTTGGTGGGATACACTGAAGCTTTCTTT; V gene: TRBV7-9; D gene: NA; J gene: TRBJ1-1; clone size: NA
CDR3 protein: CASSTDITNTEAFF; CDR3 DNA: TGTGCCAGCAGCACCGACATTACGAACACTGAAGCTTTCTTT; V gene: TRBV12-3/TRBV12-4; D gene: NA; J gene: TRBJ1-1; clone size: NA
CDR3 protein: CASSLEAAGYWAQYF; CDR3 DNA: TGTGCCAGCAGCTTAGAGGCCGCTGGGTATTGGGCCCAGTACTTC; V gene: TRBV7-6; D gene: NA; J gene: TRBJ2-7; clone size: NA
CDR3 protein: CASSLGGGSAHNEQFF; CDR3 DNA: TGCGCCAGCAGCTTGGGGGGCGGGAGTGCCCACAATGAGCAGTTCTTC; V gene: TRBV5-1; D gene: TRBD2; J gene: TRBJ2-1; clone size: NA
CDR3 protein: CASSSLASSYNEQFF; CDR3 DNA: TGTGCCAGCAGCTCATTGGCGAGCTCCTACAATGAGCAGTTCTTC; V gene: TRBV11-3; D gene: NA; J gene: TRBJ2-1; clone size: NA
CDR3 protein: CASSLGWATSYEQYF; CDR3 DNA: TGTGCCAGCAGCTTAGGATGGGCCACCTCCTACGAGCAGTACTTC; V gene: TRBV7-2; D gene: NA; J gene: TRBJ2-7; clone size: NA
CDR3 protein: CATSDSTGGTGELFF; CDR3 DNA: TGTGCCACCAGTGATTCCACAGGGGGCACCGGGGAGCTGTTTTTT; V gene: TRBV24-1; D gene: TRBD1; J gene: TRBJ2-2; clone size: NA
CDR3 protein: CATSRDRQISSNQPQHF; CDR3 DNA: TGTGCCACCAGCAGAGATCGCCAGATTAGTAGCAATCAGCCCCAGCATTTT; V gene: TRBV15; D gene: NA; J gene: TRBJ1-5; clone size: NA
CDR3 protein: CAWSPIRSHYGYTF; CDR3 DNA: TGTGCCTGGAGTCCGATCCGTAGTCACTATGGCTACACCTTC; V gene: TRBV30; D gene: NA; J gene: TRBJ1-2; clone size: NA
CDR3 protein: CAISATGSAETQYF; CDR3 DNA: TGTGCCATCAGTGCAACAGGGTCGGCAGAGACCCAGTACTTC; V gene: TRBV10-3; D gene: NA; J gene: TRBJ2-5; clone size: NA
CDR3 protein: CASTVINPANYGYTF; CDR3 DNA: TGTGCCAGCACCGTAATAAATCCGGCTAACTATGGCTACACCTTC; V gene: TRBV6-2/TRBV6-3; D gene: NA; J gene: TRBJ1-2; clone size: NA
CDR3 protein: CASSPRFGGRPGETQYF; CDR3 DNA: TGTGCCAGCTCACCACGCTTCGGCGGGAGGCCCGGGGAGACCCAGTACTTC; V gene: TRBV18; D gene: TRBD2; J gene: TRBJ2-5; clone size: NA
CDR3 protein: CASTWDRANSPLHF; CDR3 DNA: TGCGCCAGCACCTGGGACAGAGCTAATTCACCCCTCCACTTT; V gene: TRBV5-1; D gene: TRBD1; J gene: TRBJ1-6; clone size: once
CDR3 protein: CASSLGRQAFF; CDR3 DNA: TGTGCCAGCAGTTTGGGCAGACAAGCTTTCTTT; V gene: TRBV28; D gene: NA; J gene: TRBJ1-1; clone size: once
CDR3 protein: CASSWGLVLPETQYF; CDR3 DNA: TGTGCCAGCAGCTGGGGACTGGTCCTACCAGAGACCCAGTACTTC; V gene: TRBV11-1; D gene: NA; J gene: TRBJ2-5; clone size: NA
CDR3 protein: CASSIAQGRNYGYTF; CDR3 DNA: TGTGCCAGTAGTATAGCCCAGGGGAGAAACTATGGCTACACCTTC; V gene: TRBV19; D gene: NA; J gene: TRBJ1-2; clone size: once
CDR3 protein: CASNRDGRKYGYTF; CDR3 DNA: TGTGCCAGCAACCGAGATGGCAGAAAATATGGCTACACCTTC; V gene: TRBV6-1; D gene: NA; J gene: TRBJ1-2; clone size: NA
CDR3 protein: CSARGAKTQYF; CDR3 DNA: TGCAGTGCTAGGGGGGCGAAGACGCAGTATTTT; V gene: TRBV20-1; D gene: NA; J gene: TRBJ2-3; clone size: few
CDR3 protein: CASTEWNRNTEAFF; CDR3 DNA: TGTGCCAGCACCGAGTGGAATAGGAACACTGAAGCTTTCTTT; V gene: TRBV6-1; D gene: NA; J gene: TRBJ1-1; clone size: NA
CDR3 protein: CASSTTGGRGSPLHF; CDR3 DNA: TGTGCCAGCAGTACGACAGGGGGAAGAGGTTCACCCCTCCACTTT; V gene: TRBV6-1; D gene: TRBD1; J gene: TRBJ1-6; clone size: NA
CDR3 protein: CSATRTRTEAFF; CDR3 DNA: TGCAGTGCGACCAGGACAAGGACTGAAGCTTTCTTT; V gene: TRBV20-1; D gene: NA; J gene: TRBJ1-1; clone size: NA
CDR3 protein: CASSSPHGANEQYF; CDR3 DNA: TGTGCCAGCAGCTCCCCCCATGGGGCGAACGAGCAGTACTTC; V gene: TRBV11-2; D gene: NA; J gene: TRBJ2-7; clone size: NA
CDR3 protein: CATSDLGVQGLRQYF; CDR3 DNA: TGTGCCACCAGTGATTTAGGTGTCCAGGGCCTGCGGCAGTATTTT; V gene: TRBV24-1; D gene: NA; J gene: TRBJ2-3; clone size: NA
CDR3 protein: CASSTMGLAGGFNEQFF; CDR3 DNA: TGTGCCAGCAGCACCATGGGACTAGCGGGAGGGTTCAATGAGCAGTTCTTC; V gene: TRBV25-1; D gene: TRBD2; J gene: TRBJ2-1; clone size: NA
CDR3 protein: CASRVTPLGGRTEAFF; CDR3 DNA: TGTGCCAGTCGTGTAACGCCCCTAGGGGGCCGCACTGAAGCTTTCTTT; V gene: TRBV28; D gene: TRBD1; J gene: TRBJ1-1; clone size: NA
CDR3 protein: CSAHKGGTGTDTQYF; CDR3 DNA: TGCAGTGCCCACAAAGGTGGTACGGGCACAGATACGCAGTATTTT; V gene: TRBV20-1; D gene: NA; J gene: TRBJ2-3; clone size: NA
CDR3 protein: CASSLLEGPGYTF; CDR3 DNA: TGTGCCAGCAGCTTATTGGAGGGGCCTGGCTACACCTTC; V gene: TRBV7-2; D gene: NA; J gene: TRBJ1-2; clone size: NA
CDR3 protein: CASRQGERNNSPLHF; CDR3 DNA: TGTGCCAGCAGGCAGGGAGAGAGAAATAATTCACCCCTCCACTTT; V gene: TRBV6-1; D gene: NA; J gene: TRBJ1-6; clone size: NA
CDR3 protein: CSARVGTLNTEAFF; CDR3 DNA: TGCAGTGCTAGAGTCGGCACCTTGAACACTGAAGCTTTCTTT; V gene: TRBV20-1; D gene: NA; J gene: TRBJ1-1; clone size: few
CDR3 protein: CSARRDHYNEQFF; CDR3 DNA: TGCAGTGCTAGACGAGACCACTACAATGAGCAGTTCTTC; V gene: TRBV20-1; D gene: NA; J gene: TRBJ2-1; clone size: NA
CDR3 protein: CASSLNRDEKLFF; CDR3 DNA: TGTGCCAGCAGCCTGAACAGGGATGAAAAACTGTTTTTT; V gene: TRBV2; D gene: NA; J gene: TRBJ1-4; clone size: NA
CDR3 protein: CSASPAGGHTEAFF; CDR3 DNA: TGCAGTGCTAGTCCGGCCGGGGGTCATACTGAAGCTTTCTTT; V gene: TRBV20-1; D gene: NA; J gene: TRBJ1-1; clone size: NA
CDR3 protein: CASSDQETQYF; CDR3 DNA: TGTGCCAGCAGTGACCAAGAGACCCAGTACTTC; V gene: TRBV2; D gene: NA; J gene: TRBJ2-5; clone size: NA
CDR3 protein: CASSFVVGRNGYTF; CDR3 DNA: TGTGCCAGCAGTTTCGTGGTCGGCAGGAATGGCTACACCTTC; V gene: TRBV28; D gene: NA; J gene: TRBJ1-2; clone size: NA
CDR3 protein: CASSLDSYYGYTF; CDR3 DNA: TGTGCCAGCAGCTTGGACAGCTACTATGGCTACACCTTC; V gene: TRBV2; D gene: NA; J gene: TRBJ1-2; clone size: NA
CDR3 protein: CASSPRHGTGNYNSPLHF; CDR3 DNA: TGTGCCAGCAGCCCCCGACACGGGACAGGGAACTATAATTCACCCCTCCACTTT; V gene: TRBV7-2; D gene: TRBD1; J gene: TRBJ1-6; clone size: few
CDR3 protein: CASSQDSGSTDTQYF; CDR3 DNA: TGTGCCAGCAGCCAAGACAGCGGGAGCACAGATACGCAGTATTTT; V gene: TRBV11-3; D gene: NA; J gene: TRBJ2-3; clone size: NA
CDR3 protein: CASSDPGQGNQPQHF; CDR3 DNA: TGTGCCAGCAGTGACCCGGGACAGGGAAATCAGCCCCAGCATTTT; V gene: TRBV6-1; D gene: TRBD1; J gene: TRBJ1-5; clone size: NA
CDR3 protein: CASSATGVMNQPQHF; CDR3 DNA: TGTGCCAGCAGTGCAACAGGGGTTATGAATCAGCCCCAGCATTTT; V gene: TRBV6-2/TRBV6-3; D gene: TRBD1; J gene: TRBJ1-5; clone size: NA
CDR3 protein: CASSLGVLRDLPYEQYF; CDR3 DNA: TGTGCCAGCAGCTTAGGAGTTTTGCGGGACTTACCCTACGAGCAGTACTTC; V gene: TRBV7-2; D gene: NA; J gene: TRBJ2-7; clone size: NA
CDR3 protein: CAWSVLPQGYEQYF; CDR3 DNA: TGTGCCTGGAGTGTACTACCACAGGGTTACGAGCAGTACTTC; V gene: TRBV30; D gene: NA; J gene: TRBJ2-7; clone size: NA
CDR3 protein: CSAQSSNQPQHF; CDR3 DNA: TGCAGTGCTCAGAGTAGCAATCAGCCCCAGCATTTT; V gene: TRBV20-1; D gene: NA; J gene: TRBJ1-5; clone size: few
CDR3 protein: CASNSPSGRAGANVLTF; CDR3 DNA: TGTGCCAGCAATTCCCCTAGCGGGAGGGCAGGGGCCAACGTCCTGACTTTC; V gene: TRBV6-2/TRBV6-3; D gene: TRBD2; J gene: TRBJ2-6; clone size: NA
CDR3 protein: CASGPDRGYGYTF; CDR3 DNA: TGTGCCAGCGGTCCGGACAGGGGATATGGCTACACCTTC; V gene: TRBV2; D gene: TRBD1; J gene: TRBJ1-2; clone size: NA
CDR3 protein: CASSLGALLRNSKNLFF; CDR3 DNA: TGTGCCAGCAGTTTGGGAGCGCTCCTTCGAAACTCGAAAAACTTGTTTTTT; V gene: TRBV28; D gene: NA; J gene: TRBJ1-4; clone size: NA
CDR3 protein: CASSYSTRLADTDTDTQYF; CDR3 DNA: TGTGCCAGCAGTTACTCGACCCGACTAGCAGACACCGACACAGATACGCAGTATTTT; V gene: TRBV6-2/TRBV6-3; D gene: TRBD2; J gene: TRBJ2-3; clone size: NA
CDR3 protein: CASSHAGTSGSYEQYF; CDR3 DNA: TGCGCCAGCAGCCACGCCGGGACTAGCGGGAGCTACGAGCAGTACTTC; V gene: TRBV4-3; D gene: TRBD2; J gene: TRBJ2-7; clone size: NA
CDR3 protein: CSASREGEQYF; CDR3 DNA: TGCAGTGCTAGCCGGGAGGGCGAGCAGTACTTC; V gene: TRBV20-1; D gene: TRBD2; J gene: TRBJ2-7; clone size: NA
CDR3 protein: CSAARGGESNQPQHF; CDR3 DNA: TGCAGTGCGGCTAGGGGGGGCGAGAGCAATCAGCCCCAGCATTTT; V gene: TRBV20-1; D gene: NA; J gene: TRBJ1-5; clone size: few
CDR3 protein: CASSQEAGNAQYF; CDR3 DNA: TGCGCCAGCAGCCAAGAGGCAGGGAATGCACAGTATTTT; V gene: TRBV4-3; D gene: NA; J gene: TRBJ2-3; clone size: NA
CDR3 protein: CASSLGRILDYGYTF; CDR3 DNA: TGTGCCAGCAGCCTGGGACGGATTCTCGACTATGGCTACACCTTC; V gene: TRBV5-4; D gene: NA; J gene: TRBJ1-2; clone size: NA
CDR3 protein: CASSLRQGSYGYTF; CDR3 DNA: TGTGCCAGCAGCTTGCGACAGGGGTCGTATGGCTACACCTTC; V gene: TRBV7-9; D gene: TRBD1; J gene: TRBJ1-2; clone size: NA
CDR3 protein: CASSYRGSLAKGETQYF; CDR3 DNA: TGTGCCAGCAGTTACAGGGGCAGTTTGGCGAAAGGGGAGACCCAGTACTTC; V gene: TRBV6-5; D gene: NA; J gene: TRBJ2-5; clone size: NA
CDR3 protein: CASSLKGGDTQYF; CDR3 DNA: TGTGCCAGCAGTCTCAAGGGGGGAGATACGCAGTATTTT; V gene: TRBV27; D gene: NA; J gene: TRBJ2-3; clone size: NA
CDR3 protein: CATSDPLAGGIYEQYF; CDR3 DNA: TGTGCCACCAGTGATCCCCTAGCGGGAGGAATCTACGAGCAGTACTTC; V gene: TRBV24-1; D gene: TRBD2; J gene: TRBJ2-7; clone size: NA